The present T cell receptor beta chain was sequenced within a study of T cells in Graves' hyperthyroidism and ophthalmopathy. On this clonotype: No conserved phenylalanine or tryptophan ends this CDR3, so it is likely a read error.

Those with hyperthyroidism were 18 to 65 years old, newly diagnosed, and ill for under 2 months. The TCR beta CDR3 regions underwent amplification using RNA transcripts as the source. The TCR CDR3 first-round RT-PCR relied on the HTBI primer set. A single record per CDR3 protein comes from TCRdb applying MiXCR to the multiplex PCR reads. The data contain about 350,000 distinct CDR3 sequences, approximately 18% of them singletons. The CDR3 loop spans 12 amino acids. The germline gives CDR1 MNHEY, CDR2 SVGEGT. The V end was cut by 10 bases, the J end by 5 bases, with 11 bases between. The receptor was isolated from a woman aged 25-40 years with Graves' hyperthyroidism that later progressed to Graves' ophthalmopathy. The chain recombines TRBV6-2 or TRBV6-3 with TRBJ2-2; D might be TRBD1 (6 bases). Sequenced: blood. The CDR3 loop reads CATDRGTGELFV. In DNA, the CDR3 is TGTGCCACGGATAGGGGGACCGGGGAGCTGTTTGTT.